Shown below are 27 T cell receptor beta chains from a single sample sequenced in a study of blood T cell repertoires in COVID-19. TCRdb keeps only in-frame clones here, not all; method: immunoSEQ multiplex PCR. The data show some 670,000 clones, about 90% seen once. Specimen: peripheral blood. The receptors here all came from a woman between 18 and 29 years old with acute or convalescent COVID-19.

The chain carries TRBV5-8 and TRBJ2-3; 16 bases line up with TRBD2. The CDR3 sequence is 16 residues long. Trimming took 4 bases from V and 4 from J; bases not matched to a gene: 3. Germline CDR1 is SGHTS and CDR2 is YDEGEE. CDR3 protein: CASSPGTSGGADTQYF. Here the CDR3 DNA reads TGTGCCAGCAGCCCTGGGACTAGCGGGGGGGCAGATACGCAGTATTTT.

The V gene is TRBV19, the J gene TRBJ2-7; the match to TRBD1 covers 7 bases. This CDR3 has 13 amino acids. The junction had 6 bases not matched to a gene; V was cut back by 5 bases and J by 5 bases. The germline V gene encodes CDR1 LNHDA and CDR2 SQIVND (reference sequence). The CDR3 here is CASSAVQGNEQYF. CDR3 coding DNA: TGTGCCAGTAGTGCCGTACAGGGGAACGAGCAGTACTTC. Filled out from reference TRBV19 and TRBJ2-7, the complete variable domain reads DGGITQSPKYLFRKEGQNVTLSCEQNLNHDAMYWYRQDPGQGLRLIYYSQIVNDFQKGDIAEGYSVSREKKESFPLTVTSAQKNPTAFYLCASSAVQGNEQYFGPGTRLTVT.

This rearrangement joins TRBV4-1 to TRBJ1-5; no reliable D call. In germline, CDR1 is MGHRA, CDR2 YSYEKL. V was pared by 3 bases and J by 4 bases, with 13 bases between. The CDR3 totals 15 residues. The CDR3 region is CASSQDFTGNQPQHF. In DNA form, the CDR3 reads TGCGCCAGCAGCCAGGACTTCACGGGGAATCAGCCCCAGCATTTT.

This clone appeared a single time. The chain is built from TRBV7-6 and TRBJ1-2; weak D call: TRBD1 (5 bases). In germline, CDR1 is SGHVS, CDR2 FNYEAQ. The CDR3 has 17 amino acids. The V gene lost 5 bases and the J gene lost 3 bases, with 22 bases spanning the gap. In DNA form, the CDR3 reads TGTGCCAGCAGCGTGGGGGGTACAGTCGGATCCTACTATGGCTACACCTTC. It yields the protein CASSVGGTVGSYYGYTF.

The rearrangement uses TRBV19 and TRBJ1-5, with D possibly TRBD1 on 5 matching bases. The CDR3 sequence is 13 residues long. Trimming took off 2 bases at V and 9 bases at J, with 11 bases between the two ends. Germline CDR1 and CDR2: LNHDA and SQIVND (reference sequence). The CDR3 nucleotides are TGTGCCAGTAGTATAAGACCTCAGGGGCCCCAGCATTTT. It specifies CASSIRPQGPQHF. Looking up the rest from reference TRBV19 and TRBJ1-5 gives the full variable domain: DGGITQSPKYLFRKEGQNVTLSCEQNLNHDAMYWYRQDPGQGLRLIYYSQIVNDFQKGDIAEGYSVSREKKESFPLTVTSAQKNPTAFYLCASSIRPQGPQHFGDGTRLSIL.

With respect to this clone: This same CDR3 is encoded by further DNA sequences in the sample. CDR3 DNA: TGCGCCAGCAGCTTGGCAGTAGGGGGAACTGAAGCTTTCTTT. Translation: CASSLAVGGTEAFF. The chain couples TRBV5-1 to TRBJ1-1; D might be TRBD1 (6 bases). Germline V gene data show CDR1 as SGHRS and CDR2 as YFSETQ. The CDR3 runs to 14 residues. Trimming took off 0 bases at V and 5 bases at J, with 11 bases between the two ends. The full variable domain, with the rest looked up from reference TRBV5-1 and TRBJ1-1, is KAGVTQTPRYLIKTRGQQVTLSCSPISGHRSVSWYQQTPGQGLQFLFEYFSETQRNKGNFPGRFSGRQFSNSRSEMNVSTLELGDSALYLCASSLAVGGTEAFFGQGTRLTVV.

This chain joins TRBV27 and TRBJ1-2; D not resolved. Germline V gives CDR1 MNHEY, CDR2 SMNVEV (reference sequence). The CDR3 has 13 residues. Trimming removed 6 bases at V and 6 bases at J, with 14 bases between. CDR3 coding DNA: TGTGCCAGCAGCCCTACCCGACACGATGGCTACACCTTC. Its translation: CASSPTRHDGYTF.

The chain couples TRBV21-1 to TRBJ2-7; TRBD1, as called in the table, went unchecked against the DNA. TRBV21-1 is listed as a pseudogene. The CDR3 is 14 amino acids. The CDR3 coding sequence is TGTGCCAGCAGCTTGGGGCGGCTGCACTACGAGCAGTACTTC. This codes for CASSLGRLHYEQYF.

This chain connects TRBV7-9 to TRBJ2-7; D unclear. V dropped 4 bases and J dropped 0 bases, with 7 bases sitting between them. The germline CDR1 and CDR2 sequences are SEHNR and FQNEAQ (reference sequence). This CDR3 spans 13 amino acids. The CDR3 coding sequence is TGTGCCAGCAGCTCATCAGACTCCTACGAGCAGTACTTC. Its protein product is CASSSSDSYEQYF.

The rearrangement joins TRBV20-1 to TRBJ2-3, with 12 bases matching TRBD2. The CDR3 extends over 15 amino acids. Trimming cost V 3 bases and J 2 bases; bases outside gene matches: 3. CDR1 and CDR2 (germline): DFQATT, SNEGSKA (reference sequence). The chain's CDR3 is CSASLAGGDTDTQYF. The CDR3 coding sequence is TGCAGTGCTAGTCTAGCGGGGGGGGACACAGATACGCAGTATTTT.

The V gene is TRBV7-9, the J gene TRBJ1-4; D is unclear. Germline values: CDR1 SEHNR, CDR2 FQNEAQ (reference sequence). This CDR3 has 12 residues. Trimming took 7 bases from V and 8 from J, leaving 11 bases between them. CDR3 sequence: CASTVSREKLFF. CDR3 nucleotide sequence: TGTGCCAGCACCGTATCTCGGGAAAAACTGTTTTTT.

CDR3 in DNA: TGTGCCAGCAGCCCTACAGGGTTCGGGGAGCAGTTCTTC. Its protein is CASSPTGFGEQFF. The V gene is TRBV5-4, the J gene TRBJ2-1; D may be TRBD1 (6 bases). V dropped 4 bases and J dropped 10 bases, with 15 bases sitting between them. The CDR3 loop spans 13 amino acids. Germline V gives CDR1 SGHNT, CDR2 YYREEE (reference sequence). Full variable domain (outside the CDR3, taken from reference TRBV5-4 and TRBJ2-1): ETGVTQSPTHLIKTRGQQVTLRCSSQSGHNTVSWYQQALGQGPQFIFQYYREEENGRGNFPPRFSGLQFPNYSSELNVNALELDDSALYLCASSPTGFGEQFFGPGTRLTVL.

The chain uses TRBV7-2 and TRBJ2-3; TRBD2 is a possible D gene (6 bases). The CDR3 totals 15 residues. V dropped 4 bases and J dropped 5 bases, with 16 bases sitting between them. CDR1 is SGHTA, CDR2 FQGNSA, per germline. The CDR3 region is CASSWGLPGRDTQYF. The CDR3, as DNA: TGTGCCAGCAGCTGGGGACTCCCGGGGCGAGATACGCAGTATTTT.

The V gene is TRBV4-1, the J gene TRBJ1-2, with 9 bases lining up with TRBD1. Germline V lookup: CDR1 MGHRA, CDR2 YSYEKL. This CDR3 has 18 amino acids. V dropped 0 bases and J dropped 2; count of bases not matched to a gene: 10. CDR3 in DNA: TGCGCCAGCAGCCAAGACTACAACGCCGGGACAGGGAACTATGGCTACACCTTC. This translates into CASSQDYNAGTGNYGYTF.

The genes are TRBV24-1 and TRBJ2-2; D might be TRBD2 (5 bases). The CDR3 sequence is 14 residues long. Germline values: CDR1 KGHDR, CDR2 SFDVKD. V lost 4 bases and J lost 5, with 10 bases in between. Here the CDR3 reads CATSEGRETGELFF. CDR3 DNA sequence: TGTGCCACCAGTGAAGGAAGGGAGACCGGGGAGCTGTTTTTT.

The chain joins TRBV5-5 to TRBJ2-2; TRBD1 matches 9 bases. The CDR3 sequence is 16 residues long. CDR1 SGHKS and CDR2 YYEKEE come from the germline V gene (reference sequence). J lost 7 bases, V lost 6 bases, and 13 bases had no gene match. As DNA, the CDR3 is TGTGCCAGCACAAAGGTCTGGACAGGGGTCGGCGGGGAGCTGTTTTTT. It codes for CASTKVWTGVGGELFF.

This clone was seen a single time. The chain has TRBV11-2 and TRBJ2-7; 11 bases match TRBD1. J gave up 5 bases and V 5 bases, and 11 bases lay outside the gene matches. Germline CDR1 reads SGHAT; CDR2 reads FQNNGV. The CDR3 has 16 residues. CDR3: CASSQPLPGQGDEQYF. Written as DNA, the CDR3 is TGTGCCAGCAGCCAACCACTTCCGGGACAGGGGGACGAGCAGTACTTC.

The V call is TRBV30, the J call TRBJ1-6; D remains ambiguous. The V gene's germline CDR1 is GTSNPN and CDR2 SVGIG (reference sequence). The CDR3 length is 13 residues. V gave up 7 bases and J gave up 5 bases, with 12 bases separating them. The CDR3 loop is CAFMTSNNSPLHF. In nucleotides, the CDR3 is TGTGCCTTCATGACAAGTAATAATTCACCCCTCCACTTT.

CDR3 loop: CASSTVADSPLHF. The DNA for the CDR3 is TGTGCCAGTAGTACGGTCGCGGATTCACCCCTCCACTTT. The chain carries TRBV19 and TRBJ1-6, with D uncertain. V was pared by 4 bases and J by 8 bases, with 9 bases between. Germline V lookup: CDR1 LNHDA, CDR2 SQIVND (reference sequence). This CDR3 region has 13 residues.

V usage is TRBV5-6 and J usage is TRBJ2-5, with 7 bases aligning to TRBD1. This CDR3 has 14 residues. Trimming cost V 3 bases and J 5 bases; bases outside gene matches: 7. Germline V gene data show CDR1 as SGHDT and CDR2 as YYEEEE. The CDR3 is CASSSVDRAETQYF. The CDR3 coding sequence is TGTGCCAGCAGCTCGGTCGACAGGGCGGAGACCCAGTACTTC.

This rearrangement joins TRBV2 to TRBJ1-2; no clear D. The CDR3 is 13 amino acids. Germline V gene data show CDR1 as SNHLY and CDR2 as FYNNEI. V dropped 6 bases and J dropped 3 bases, with 11 bases sitting between them. The CDR3 here is CASRNEEHYGYTF. The CDR3, as DNA: TGTGCCAGCAGGAACGAGGAACACTATGGCTACACCTTC.

The gene calls are TRBV4-1 and TRBJ1-1; 9 bases line up with TRBD1. Germline V lookup: CDR1 MGHRA, CDR2 YSYEKL. The V gene end was trimmed by 4 bases and the J gene end by 3 bases; junction bases not matched to a gene: 12. This CDR3 is built from 17 residues. The CDR3 region is CASSPNLIGQGYTEAFF. For the CDR3, the DNA is TGCGCCAGCAGCCCGAACCTAATCGGACAGGGGTACACTGAAGCTTTCTTT.

V and J are TRBV2 and TRBJ1-2, with D perhaps matching TRBD1 (5 bases). The ends were cut back, 2 bases at V and 4 bases at J, with 20 bases in the middle. Germline CDR1 SNHLY, CDR2 FYNNEI. The CDR3 is made up of 17 amino acids. For the CDR3, the DNA is TGTGCCAGCAGTGAAAATATGCAAATGGGACTTGTCTATGGCTACACCTTC. Encoded protein: CASSENMQMGLVYGYTF.

The chain couples TRBV2 to TRBJ1-2; TRBD1 agrees at 7 bases. Losses at the gene ends were 5 bases for V and 3 bases for J; bases not matched to a gene: 9. This CDR3 is 15 amino acids long. Looked up from germline, CDR1 is SNHLY and CDR2 is FYNNEI. CDR3 sequence (DNA): TGTGCCAGCAGTTCCGGGACAGAGCTCTACTATGGCTACACCTTC. This codes for CASSSGTELYYGYTF.

This chain links TRBV6-5 with TRBJ1-3, with D unresolved. The CDR3 is made up of 15 amino acids. The germline gives CDR1 MNHEY, CDR2 SVGAGI. V gave up 6 bases and J gave up 0 bases, with 12 bases separating them. CDR3 sequence reads: CASRPESSSGNTIYF. The CDR3 coding sequence is TGTGCCAGCAGGCCTGAGAGCTCCTCTGGAAACACCATATATTTT.

The chain carries TRBV6-6 and TRBJ2-7; TRBD1 aligns across 9 bases. This CDR3 contains 14 residues. After removal of 6 bases from V and 5 bases from J, the junction contained 8 bases not matched to a gene. In germline, CDR1 is MNHNY, CDR2 SVGAGI (reference sequence). The CDR3 DNA reads TGTGCCAGCAGGAGGGGACAGGGAGGAGACGAGCAGTACTTC. Encoded protein: CASRRGQGGDEQYF.

The sample holds one count of this clone. The gene calls are TRBV2 and TRBJ2-7; the D gene is possibly TRBD2 (6 bases). Trimming took off 5 bases at V and 0 bases at J, with 14 bases between the two ends. Germline values: CDR1 SNHLY, CDR2 FYNNEI. The CDR3 is made up of 15 amino acids. Here the CDR3 reads CASSSWTGSSYEQYF. CDR3 DNA: TGTGCCAGCAGTTCCTGGACCGGGAGCTCCTACGAGCAGTACTTC.